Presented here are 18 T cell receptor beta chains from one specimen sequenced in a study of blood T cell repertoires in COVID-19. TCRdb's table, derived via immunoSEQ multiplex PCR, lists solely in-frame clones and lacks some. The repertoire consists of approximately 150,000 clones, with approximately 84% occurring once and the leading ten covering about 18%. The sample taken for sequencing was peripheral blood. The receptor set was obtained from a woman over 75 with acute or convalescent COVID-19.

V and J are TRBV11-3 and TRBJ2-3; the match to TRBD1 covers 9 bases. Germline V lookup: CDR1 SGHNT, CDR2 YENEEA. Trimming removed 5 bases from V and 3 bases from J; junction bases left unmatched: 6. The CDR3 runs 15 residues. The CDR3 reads CASSPGTGRTDTQYF. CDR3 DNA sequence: TGTGCCAGCAGCCCTGGGACAGGGAGAACAGATACGCAGTATTTT.

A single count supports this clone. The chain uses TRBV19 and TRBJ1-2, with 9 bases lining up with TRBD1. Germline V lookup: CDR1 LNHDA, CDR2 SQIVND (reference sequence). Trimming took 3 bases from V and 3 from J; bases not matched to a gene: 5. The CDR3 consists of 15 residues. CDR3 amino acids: CASSIGTGQDYGYTF. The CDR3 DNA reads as TGTGCCAGTAGTATCGGGACAGGGCAGGACTATGGCTACACCTTC.

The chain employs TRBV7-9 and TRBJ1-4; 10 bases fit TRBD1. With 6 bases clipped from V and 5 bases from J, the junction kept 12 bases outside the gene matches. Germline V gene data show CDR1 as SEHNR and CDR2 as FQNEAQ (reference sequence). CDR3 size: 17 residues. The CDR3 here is CASRRSYRTGGNEKLFF. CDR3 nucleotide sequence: TGTGCCAGCAGAAGATCCTACCGGACAGGGGGAAATGAAAAACTGTTTTTT. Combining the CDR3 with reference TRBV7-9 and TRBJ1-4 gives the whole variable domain DTGVSQNPRHKITKRGQNVTFRCDPISEHNRLYWYRQTLGQGPEFLTYFQNEAQLEKSRLLSDRFSAERPKGSFSTLEIQRTEQGDSAMYLCASRRSYRTGGNEKLFFGSGTQLSVL.

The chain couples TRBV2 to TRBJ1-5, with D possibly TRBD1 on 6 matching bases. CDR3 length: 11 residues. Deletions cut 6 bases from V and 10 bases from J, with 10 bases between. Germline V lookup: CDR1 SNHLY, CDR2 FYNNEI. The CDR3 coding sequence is TGTGCCAGCAGCCGGGACAAACCCCAGCATTTT. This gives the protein CASSRDKPQHF.

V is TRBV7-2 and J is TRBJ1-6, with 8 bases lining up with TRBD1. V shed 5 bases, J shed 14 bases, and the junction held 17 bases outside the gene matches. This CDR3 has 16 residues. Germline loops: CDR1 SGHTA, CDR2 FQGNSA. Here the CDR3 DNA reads TGTGCCAGCAGCCAACGGCTAGCAGGGGGCCGGATCACCCTCCACTTT. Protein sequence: CASSQRLAGGRITLHF.

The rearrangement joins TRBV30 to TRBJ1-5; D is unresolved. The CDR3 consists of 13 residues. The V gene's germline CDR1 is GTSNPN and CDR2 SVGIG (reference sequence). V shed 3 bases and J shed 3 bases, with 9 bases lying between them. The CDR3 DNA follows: TGTGCCTGGAGCGACAACGTCAATCAGCCCCAGCATTTT. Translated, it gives CAWSDNVNQPQHF.

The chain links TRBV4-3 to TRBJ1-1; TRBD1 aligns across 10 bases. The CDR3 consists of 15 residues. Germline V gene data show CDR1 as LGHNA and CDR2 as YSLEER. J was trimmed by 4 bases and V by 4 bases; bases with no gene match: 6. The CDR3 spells CASSRGTGVGTEAFF. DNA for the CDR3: TGCGCCAGCAGCCGCGGGACAGGGGTGGGCACTGAAGCTTTCTTT.

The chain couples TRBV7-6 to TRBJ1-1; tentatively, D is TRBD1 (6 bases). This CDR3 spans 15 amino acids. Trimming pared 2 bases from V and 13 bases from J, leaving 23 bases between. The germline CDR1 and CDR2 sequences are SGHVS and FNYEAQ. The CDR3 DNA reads TGTGCCAGCAGCTTAAGGGGGAACAGTCAGGGAGGGGTTTTCTTT. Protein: CASSLRGNSQGGVFF.

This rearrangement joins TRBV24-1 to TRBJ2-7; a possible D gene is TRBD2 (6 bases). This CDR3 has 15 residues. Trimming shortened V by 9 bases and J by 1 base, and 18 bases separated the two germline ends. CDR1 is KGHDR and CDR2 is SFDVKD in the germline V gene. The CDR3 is CATHIRRRVSYEQYF. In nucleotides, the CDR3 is TGTGCCACCCACATCCGGCGGAGGGTTTCCTACGAGCAGTACTTC.

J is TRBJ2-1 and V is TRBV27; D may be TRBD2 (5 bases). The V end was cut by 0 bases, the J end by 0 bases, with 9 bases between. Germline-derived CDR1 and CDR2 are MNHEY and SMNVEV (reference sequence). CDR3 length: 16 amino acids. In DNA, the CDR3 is TGTGCCAGCAGTTTATCGGGAGCACTCTCCTACAATGAGCAGTTCTTC. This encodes CASSLSGALSYNEQFF.

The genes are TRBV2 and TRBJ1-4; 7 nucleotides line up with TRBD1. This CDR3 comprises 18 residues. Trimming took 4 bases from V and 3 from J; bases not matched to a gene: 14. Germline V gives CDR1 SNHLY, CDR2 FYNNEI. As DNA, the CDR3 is TGTGCCAGCAGTGTCCCGAGGACAGGAACTAAGCCTAATGAAAAACTGTTTTTT. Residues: CASSVPRTGTKPNEKLFF.

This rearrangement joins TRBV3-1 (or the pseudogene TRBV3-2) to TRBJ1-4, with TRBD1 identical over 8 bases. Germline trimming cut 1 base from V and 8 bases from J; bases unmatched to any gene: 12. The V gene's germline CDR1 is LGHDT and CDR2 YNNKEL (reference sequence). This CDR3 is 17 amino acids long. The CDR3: CASSQGRGQARREKLFF. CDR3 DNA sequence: TGTGCCAGCAGCCAAGGAAGGGGACAGGCCAGAAGGGAAAAACTGTTTTTT.

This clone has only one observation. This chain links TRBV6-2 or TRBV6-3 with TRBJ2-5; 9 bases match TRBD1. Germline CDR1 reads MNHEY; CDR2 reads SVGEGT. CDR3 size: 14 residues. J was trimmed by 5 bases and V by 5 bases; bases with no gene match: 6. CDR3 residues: CASSRDRVKETQYF. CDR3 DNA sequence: TGTGCCAGCAGTAGGGACAGGGTGAAGGAGACCCAGTACTTC.

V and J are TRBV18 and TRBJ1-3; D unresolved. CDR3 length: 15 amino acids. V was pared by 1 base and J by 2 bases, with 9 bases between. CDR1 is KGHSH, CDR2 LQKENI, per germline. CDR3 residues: CASSPQAGPGNTIYF. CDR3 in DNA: TGTGCCAGCTCACCACAGGCGGGTCCTGGAAACACCATATATTTT.

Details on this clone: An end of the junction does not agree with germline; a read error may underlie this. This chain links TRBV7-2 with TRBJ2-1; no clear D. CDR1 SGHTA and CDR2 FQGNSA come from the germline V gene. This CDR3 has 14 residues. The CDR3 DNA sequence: TGTGCCAGCAGCCGCCTCACAAGTTACAGTGAGCAGTTCTTC. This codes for CASSRLTSYSEQFF.

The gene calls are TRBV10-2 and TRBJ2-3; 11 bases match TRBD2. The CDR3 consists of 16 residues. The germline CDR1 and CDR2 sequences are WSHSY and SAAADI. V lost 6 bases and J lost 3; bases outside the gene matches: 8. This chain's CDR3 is CASSPYGTSGTDTQYF. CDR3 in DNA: TGCGCCAGCAGCCCCTACGGGACTAGCGGAACAGATACGCAGTATTTT.

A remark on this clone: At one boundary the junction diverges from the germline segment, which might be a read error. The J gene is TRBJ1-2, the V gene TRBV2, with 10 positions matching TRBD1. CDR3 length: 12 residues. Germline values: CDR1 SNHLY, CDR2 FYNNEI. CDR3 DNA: TGTGCCAGCAGAGGGAGACAGGGGGCCAGGCCCTTC. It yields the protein CASRGRQGARPF. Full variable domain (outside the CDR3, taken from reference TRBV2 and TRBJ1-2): EPEVTQTPSHQVTQMGQEVILRCVPISNHLYFYWYRQILGQKVEFLVSFYNNEISEKSEIFDDQFSVERPDGSNFTLKIRSTKLEDSAMYFCASRGRQGARPFGSGTRLTVV.

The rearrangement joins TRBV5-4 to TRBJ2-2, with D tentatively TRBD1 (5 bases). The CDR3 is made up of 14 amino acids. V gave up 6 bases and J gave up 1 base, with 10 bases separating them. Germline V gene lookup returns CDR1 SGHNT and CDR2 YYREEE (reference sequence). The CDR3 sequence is CASTKGENTGELFF. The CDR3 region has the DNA TGTGCCAGCACGAAAGGGGAGAACACCGGGGAGCTGTTTTTT.